The next 21 T cell receptor beta chains were all read from a single sample in a study of cytomegalovirus exposure and HLA in healthy donors. PCR amplification relied on 60 Vbeta primers (plus 13 Jbeta primers). Only in-frame clones appear in the TCRdb table, and some are missing; sequencing was by immunoSEQ multiplex PCR. The sample has 140,000 or so clones, 80% to 85% seen once. Sequenced sample: PBMCs. The receptors were gathered from a male donor in good health and CMV-seronegative.

The chain couples TRBV4-1 to TRBJ2-7; 8 positions match TRBD1. The CDR3 spans 15 residues. Germline loops: CDR1 MGHRA, CDR2 YSYEKL. V lost 4 bases, J lost 3 bases, and 8 bases stayed unmatched. CDR3 in amino acids: CASSLATGGNYEQYF. DNA for the CDR3: TGCGCCAGCAGCCTTGCCACAGGGGGTAACTACGAGCAGTACTTC.

This clone was found a few times. The same CDR3 can be traced to other DNA sequences in this sample. This chain joins TRBV6-4 and TRBJ2-3; 8 bases fit TRBD2. The ends lost 4 bases at V and 1 base at J; junction bases unmatched: 1. Germline lookup yields CDR1 MRHNA and CDR2 SNTAGT. The CDR3 length is 14 residues. The CDR3 protein is CASSAGGGTDTQYF. The CDR3, as DNA: TGTGCCAGCAGTGCGGGGGGGGGCACAGATACGCAGTATTTT.

This clone was counted a few times. The J gene is TRBJ2-3, the V gene TRBV4-1, with D uncertain. This CDR3 has 13 amino acids. Germline V gene lookup returns CDR1 MGHRA and CDR2 YSYEKL. Trimming left V 1 base short and J 6 bases short, with 8 bases between. CDR3 residues: CASSQGLSDTQYF. The DNA for the CDR3 is TGCGCCAGCAGCCAAGGCCTATCGGATACGCAGTATTTT.

The rearrangement links TRBV2 to TRBJ2-5, with unresolved D. The CDR3 has 13 residues. V was pared by 6 bases and J by 5 bases, with 13 bases between. CDR1 SNHLY and CDR2 FYNNEI come from the germline V gene. This CDR3 is CASSVDVEETQYF. CDR3 DNA sequence: TGTGCCAGCAGCGTAGACGTGGAGGAGACCCAGTACTTC.

The CDR3 protein is CASSDSSNQPQHF. The CDR3 DNA is TGTGCCAGCAGTGACAGTAGCAATCAGCCCCAGCATTTT. The chain is built from TRBV2 and TRBJ1-5; D call uncertain. Between the trimmed V and J ends, which lost 3 bases and 0 bases, there was a span of 3 bases. The CDR3 is made up of 13 amino acids. Per the germline V gene, CDR1 is SNHLY and CDR2 is FYNNEI.

This chain links TRBV28 with TRBJ2-7; TRBD2 matches at 12 bases. The junction had 7 bases not matched to a gene; V was cut back by 7 bases and J by 3 bases. In germline, CDR1 is MDHEN, CDR2 SYDVKM. CDR3 size: 15 residues. Here the CDR3 reads CASTTGTSGLYEQYF. CDR3 nucleotide sequence: TGTGCCAGCACCACGGGGACTAGCGGGCTCTACGAGCAGTACTTC.

The genes are TRBV5-1 and TRBJ1-2; maybe TRBD1 (5 bases). V lost 3 bases to trimming and J lost 0 bases, with 12 bases between them. The CDR3 consists of 15 residues. Looked up from germline, CDR1 is SGHRS and CDR2 is YFSETQ. In DNA form, the CDR3 reads TGCGCCAGCAGCTCCCTACCAGGGACTAACTATGGCTACACCTTC. The encoded protein is CASSSLPGTNYGYTF.

This rearrangement joins TRBV18 to TRBJ2-2; 7 positions match TRBD1. The CDR3 loop spans 17 amino acids. Germline-derived CDR1 and CDR2 are KGHSH and LQKENI. V was pared by 4 bases and J by 5 bases, with 13 bases of the junction left unmatched. CDR3 DNA sequence: TGTGCCAGCTCACGGTCTGGCGCACAGGGGTCGACCGGGGAGCTGTTTTTT. It is translated as CASSRSGAQGSTGELFF.

This clone was seen more than once but under ten times. V usage is TRBV28 and J usage is TRBJ2-1; 8 nucleotides agree with TRBD2. V lost 2 bases to trimming and J lost 2 bases; unmatched junction nucleotides: 8. The CDR3 runs to 17 residues. The germline CDR1 and CDR2 sequences are MDHEN and SYDVKM. DNA for the CDR3: TGTGCCAGCAGTTTACAAGGACTAGCTTCCACCTACAATGAGCAGTTCTTC. It yields the protein CASSLQGLASTYNEQFF.

The chain has TRBV19 and TRBJ1-1; D is possibly TRBD1 (5 bases). From germline, CDR1 is LNHDA and CDR2 SQIVND (reference sequence). V lost 6 bases and J lost 8, with 10 bases in between. The CDR3 loop spans 11 amino acids. CDR3 region: CASRGRGEAFF. CDR3 nucleotide sequence: TGTGCCAGTAGGGGGAGGGGCGAAGCTTTCTTT.

The chain uses TRBV27 and TRBJ2-2, with a weak D call TRBD2 (6 bases). V was cut by 6 bases and J by 0 bases, with 8 bases left in between. The length of the CDR3 is 14 residues. The V gene's germline CDR1 is MNHEY and CDR2 SMNVEV (reference sequence). CDR3 loop: CASRRESNTGELFF. DNA for the CDR3: TGTGCCAGCAGACGGGAGTCGAACACCGGGGAGCTGTTTTTT.

The chain carries TRBV27 and TRBJ2-1; possible D gene TRBD1, 6 bases. Germline V gene lookup returns CDR1 MNHEY and CDR2 SMNVEV (reference sequence). V lost 7 bases and J 6 bases, leaving 16 bases between the germline ends. This CDR3 region has 14 residues. CDR3 bases: TGTGCCAGCACCTTTGGGACATTGAGCAATGAGCAGTTCTTC. Its translation is CASTFGTLSNEQFF.

The chain joins TRBV27 to TRBJ2-7; no definite D call. The V end was cut by 3 bases, the J end by 0 bases, with 12 bases between. The CDR3 length is 15 residues. Germline V lookup: CDR1 MNHEY, CDR2 SMNVEV (reference sequence). This chain's CDR3 is CASSLLADLSYEQYF. The CDR3 nucleotides are TGTGCCAGCAGTTTGTTGGCAGATCTCTCCTACGAGCAGTACTTC.

Concerning this clone itself: Distinct nucleotide sequences in the sample also encode this CDR3. The chain employs TRBV9 and TRBJ1-2; the D gene is possibly TRBD1 (5 bases). With 0 bases removed from V and 3 bases from J, the gap between germline ends came to 9 bases. Germline V lookup: CDR1 SGDLS, CDR2 YYNGEE. This CDR3 is 14 amino acids long. The CDR3 loop reads CASSVGGGDYGYTF. CDR3 DNA sequence: TGTGCCAGCAGCGTAGGGGGAGGGGACTATGGCTACACCTTC.

V usage is TRBV7-9 and J usage is TRBJ1-2; the D gene is possibly TRBD1 (5 bases). Per germline, CDR1 SEHNR and CDR2 FQNEAQ (reference sequence). The CDR3 sequence is 13 residues long. The V and J ends lost 3 bases and 4 bases respectively, with 9 bases between them. In DNA, the CDR3 is TGTGCCAGCAGCTTGGGGCAGATCTATGGCTACACCTTC. Protein: CASSLGQIYGYTF.

V gene TRBV2 combines with J gene TRBJ2-4, with D perhaps TRBD2 (7 bases). Germline V lookup: CDR1 SNHLY, CDR2 FYNNEI. The length of the CDR3 is 16 residues. V was pared by 8 bases and J by 13 bases, with 30 bases between. The CDR3: CASRTPSGGAGKGQYF. The CDR3 coding sequence is TGTGCCAGCCGAACCCCCTCGGGGGGCGCGGGAAAGGGCCAGTACTTC.

This clone was observed a single time. One end of the junction is discordant with germline, which a read error may explain. The J gene is TRBJ1-3, the V gene TRBV11-3; D unclear. The CDR3 sequence is 15 residues long. Per germline, CDR1 SGHNT and CDR2 YENEEA. The DNA for the CDR3 is TGTGCCAGCAGCGTAGATGGCAGCTCTGGAAACACCATATATTTT. The encoded protein is CASSVDGSSGNTIYF.

V gene TRBV28 combines with J gene TRBJ1-5, with a possible D match to TRBD1 (5 bases). This CDR3 spans 16 amino acids. Germline V gives CDR1 MDHEN, CDR2 SYDVKM. The germline V and J ends were trimmed by 6 bases and 1 base, with 16 bases remaining between them. The DNA of the CDR3 is TGTGCCAGCAGCTTAGATCTGGGGGGAAGCAATCAGCCCCAGCATTTT. It specifies CASSLDLGGSNQPQHF.

The chain joins TRBV27 to TRBJ1-5, with 9 bases matching TRBD1. This CDR3 has 15 amino acids. J lost 3 bases, V lost 6 bases, and 6 bases had no gene match. Germline CDR1 MNHEY, CDR2 SMNVEV (reference sequence). The CDR3, as DNA: TGTGCCAGCAGACTCGGACAGGGGCACAATCAGCCCCAGCATTTT. As protein: CASRLGQGHNQPQHF.

This clone was picked up a small number of times. This chain joins TRBV6-1 and TRBJ2-7; D is unresolved. From germline, CDR1 is MNHNS and CDR2 SASEGT. Trimming left V 5 bases short and J 3 bases short, with 8 bases between. The CDR3 totals 12 residues. This CDR3 is CASSPQNYEQYF. The CDR3 DNA follows: TGTGCCAGCAGTCCACAGAACTACGAGCAGTACTTC.

The sample holds a few counts of this clone. The chain has TRBV28 and TRBJ1-2; tentatively, D is TRBD1 (6 bases). The V end lost 3 bases, the J end lost 3 bases, and 20 bases lay between the germline ends. From germline, CDR1 is MDHEN and CDR2 SYDVKM. The length of the CDR3 is 17 residues. The CDR3 loop reads CASSLHGGGAIDYGYTF. As DNA, the CDR3 is TGTGCCAGCAGTTTGCACGGAGGGGGGGCCATTGACTATGGCTACACCTTC.